This T cell receptor beta chain emerged from a study of T cells in Graves' hyperthyroidism and ophthalmopathy. The CDR3 regions of TCR beta were amplified from RNA transcripts. HTBI primers drove first-round RT-PCR of the TCR CDR3. MiXCR, applied by TCRdb to the multiplex PCR reads, yields one record per CDR3 protein. This table holds around 340,000 distinct CDR3 sequences, 17% found once. This clonotype was recorded at least ten times. CDR1 and CDR2 (germline): SGHRS, YFSETQ. The V end was cut by 1 base, the J end by 3 bases, with 17 bases between. There are 16 residues in the CDR3. Sequencing input: blood. The chain carries TRBV5-1 and TRBJ2-7; the D gene is possibly TRBD1 (6 bases). The receptor was isolated from a woman aged 25 to 39 with Graves' hyperthyroidism that later progressed to Graves' ophthalmopathy. CDR3 residues: CASSLRQGSFVYEQYF. The DNA for the CDR3 is TGCGCCAGCAGCTTGCGGCAGGGGAGTTTCGTCTACGAGCAGTACTTC.